This T cell receptor beta chain was recovered during a study of cytomegalovirus exposure and HLA in healthy donors. This table comes from immunoSEQ multiplex PCR, and its TCRdb copy is limited to in-frame clones, with some not included. The sample includes more than 60,000 clones, about 89% of them seen just once. This CDR3 has 14 amino acids. The V and J ends lost 1 base and 10 bases respectively, with 14 bases between them. Germline loops: CDR1 SGHAT, CDR2 FQDESV (reference sequence). Study-level results: Rarity marked most TCR sequences, yet some public TCRs occurred in many donors.

With regard to this clone: No antigen is known for it.

The donors belonged to the approximately 120-subject validation cohort, separate from the roughly 670-subject first cohort. The material sequenced was PBMCs. This chain joins TRBV11-1 and TRBJ2-1; possible D gene TRBD2, 6 bases. This receptor was identified in a woman between 18 and 29 years old in good health and CMV-seronegative. The CDR3 region is CASSLGGTFNEQFF. The DNA for the CDR3 is TGTGCCAGCAGCTTAGGTGGGACTTTTAACGAGCAGTTCTTC.